This T cell receptor beta chain came from a study of cytomegalovirus exposure and HLA in healthy donors (dated by TCRdb to 2015 to 2018). Study-level background: An earlier analysis of 587 of the donors reported approximately 280 Gb of sequence data and 90 million to 120 million unique TCR beta sequences obtained from roughly 180 million T cells. Among the roughly 430 genotyped donors, around 81% belonged to the genetic ancestry cluster associated with self-reported Caucasian donors. A later analysis re-analyzed previously published TCR beta repertoires from about 730 donors and added high-resolution HLA genotyping to study TCR occurrence patterns. The study used immunosequencing to profile the T cell repertoires of about 670 subjects and linked those repertoires to cytomegalovirus serostatus. Rather than using new phenotypic data, the later analysis identified candidate immune exposures from TCR beta sequences and from how often those sequences occurred across donors. An earlier analysis of 587 of the donors used high-throughput TCR beta sequencing to judge whether each TCR beta V gene segment behaved as functional or pseudogenic. An early release covering some 640 HLA-typed donors comprised 250 to 350 gigabases of sequencing data and tens of millions of unique TCR sequences. The number of donors typed differed by locus, with roughly 629-640 for A, B, C, DRB1 and DQB1, around 520 for DQA1, 600 to 610 for DPA1, and around 460 for DPB1. A later genetic analysis took genome-wide SNP genotypes for about 60% of the roughly 670 donors and used that subset as a discovery cohort. Both class I and class II loci were covered by HLA typing, at four-digit resolution. The study aimed to test whether cataloging public T cell receptors could reveal signatures of past pathogen exposure. In addition to the first cohort of roughly 670 subjects, a separate validation cohort of around 110 different subjects was used. High-throughput TCR immunosequencing, statistical association of individual TCRs with disease status, and machine learning were combined to predict cytomegalovirus infection status. About five DR-DQ haplotypes were treated as single units for association and clustering because of strong linkage in the cohort. Donor age, sex, ethnicity and CMV serostatus were compiled alongside the repertoire data. Among some 400 genotyped donors of the cohort, an average of around 240,000 unique TCR beta nucleotide sequences was sequenced per donor, of which 15% to 20% were non-productive. All discovery cohort repertoires had been generated on a single sequencing platform.

General conclusions and limits of the study: The study listed 150 to 200 TCR beta chains as associated with cytomegalovirus. Correlated functional status among segregating V segments might be attributable to linkage disequilibrium, but an unknown experimental factor could not be ruled out. In a later genetic analysis, fewer N-insertions in productive TCRs were reported among donors in an Asian-associated ancestry cluster than the roughly 700-donor mean. The classifier was reported to diagnose cytomegalovirus status with high specificity and sensitivity in both the original cohort and the validation cohort. HLA typing was unavailable for some donors at each locus, so association tests used only the typed subset. It was suggested by the authors that the approach could potentially be generalized to other disease states and immunological phenotypes. Specific HLA alleles were associated with over 15,000 TCR beta sequences at a false discovery rate of 0.05 in a later analysis. According to a later analysis, TCR association rates differed among HLA loci, with DRB1 alleles showing the most associated TCRs and HLA-C alleles showing the fewest. The only immune exposure information available for the cohort was CMV serostatus. Presence/absence analyses assumed roughly uniform sequencing depth across donors, an assumption that may not hold. Compared with equally common non-associated chains, HLA-associated TCR beta chains in a later analysis were more clonally expanded and had lower generation probabilities. Assigning TCR associations to individual alleles was difficult when HLA alleles, especially DR and DQ, strongly co-occurred. According to a later analysis, most CMV-associated TCR beta chains appeared to be HLA-restricted, and the HLA associations seemed to be driven largely by CMV exposure. In an earlier analysis of around 600 of the donors, most TCR beta V segments were observed in productive rearrangements about 90% or about 30% of the time, broadly matching IMGT annotations. A group of highly shared sequence variants was considered likely to be a technical artifact of the sequencing pipeline. A further reported finding was that TCR beta sequences accurately predicted the HLA-A and HLA-B alleles for most subjects in the first cohort. In vitro tests confirmed that a few of the cytomegalovirus-associated TCR beta chains recognize cytomegalovirus antigens. According to a later analysis, parvovirus B19, influenza, CMV and Epstein-Barr virus appeared linked to several top co-occurrence clusters. Because counts were too low, about 18 rarely observed V segments, including chromosome 9 orphons, were excluded from the earlier analysis of fewer than 650 of the donors. A later genetic analysis associated a missense DCLRE1C variant with V-gene and J-gene trimming of TCR beta chains, and an independent cohort replicated the association. While some public TCRs were present in many individuals, most TCR sequences turned up only very rarely across donors. In this cohort, only TCR beta chains were sequenced, and detectable features were limited by the absence of alpha or paired-chain data.

This clone was seen only a few times. Its antigen specificity is not known. Nothing much larger sits one base from this clone, and base qualities are not available. The library was obtained by the immunoSEQ multiplex PCR assay. For the multiplex PCR, a mixture combining 60 forward primers for TCR Vbeta segments and 13 reverse primers for TCR Jbeta segments was used. Amplification of the CDR3 region of rearranged TCR beta genes was performed with a multiplex PCR assay on genomic DNA. The amplified TCR beta libraries were sequenced on the Illumina HiSeq System as 87-base-pair reads. From the authors' description of their analysis: A later analysis tallied 70 million to 100 million unique TCR beta chains across the 610 or so repertoires, and about 12 million of those chains were shared by two or more donors. A nearest-neighbor algorithm error-corrected the raw reads and collapsed the reads into unique sequences, merging closely related sequences to remove PCR and sequencing errors. V, D and J gene segments were assigned by aligning CDR3 sequences to IMGT reference sequences. For a sequence to be retained, a match of at least six nucleotides to both a V gene segment and a J gene segment was required. A rearrangement was called productive if the CDR3 had no stop codons and remained in frame with V and J, and every other rearrangement was called non-productive. CDR3 was defined according to IMGT convention as the region running from the second conserved V-encoded cysteine to the conserved J-encoded phenylalanine. The earlier analysis of about 560 of the donors excluded any sequence lacking an unambiguous match to a single V gene segment. In an earlier analysis of approximately 590 of the donors, a V segment was called functional when productive rearrangements were above 56.7%, and segregating when the standard deviation between donors exceeded 5%. A statistical classification framework was developed to diagnose cytomegalovirus status using the catalog of TCR beta chain sequences. In a later analysis, V and J genes were assigned by comparing TCR nucleotide sequences against IMGT/GENE-DB human TR gene sequences. The TCRdist pipeline was used in a later analysis to assign CDR3 sequences and most-parsimonious VDJ recombination scenarios. In a later analysis, each TCR beta chain was defined by its CDR3 amino acid sequence together with its V-gene family, and reads lacking a unique V-gene family were excluded. To address suspected cross-contamination and a sequencing artifact, a later analysis removed 592 highly shared, low-generation-probability nucleotide sequences. In a later analysis, a clonal expansion index for each public chain was calculated from normalized within-repertoire ranks of inferred template counts. In a later analysis, generation probabilities were computed using a VDJ recombination model fitted to out-of-frame rearrangements, and the results were checked against IGoR. In a later analysis, hypergeometric tests were used to score TCR-TCR, TCR-HLA and TCR-CMV co-occurrence, with a repertoire-size bias correction applied to TCR pairs. A later analysis estimated false discovery rates by permuting HLA or CMV assignments 20 times. A later analysis grouped co-occurring TCRs with DBSCAN, adding TCRdist sequence similarity when clustering within HLA-allele-positive subsets. For co-occurrence clustering, repertoires with fewer than 30,000 or more than 120,000 public chains were excluded, along with five or six repertoires with anomalous nucleotide sharing. As stored in TCRdb, this immuneACCESS dataset retains in-frame rearrangements with V and J assigned. A fraction of the clones does not appear; measured against another copy, unresolved V genes explain less than half of the discrepancy, and the remainder lacks a known reason. D and trimming come from the DNA, and the V and J calls and clone size come from that table. The sample table contains about 150,000 clones; only one count was recorded for around 84% of them. The biggest ten clones account for less than 2.5% of the sample.

The cohort consisted of more than 650 healthy bone marrow donors. At the time of sampling, all cohort members were nominally healthy, though unrecorded immune exposures were likely present. The donor tested CMV seronegative and was one of the 352 seronegative cohort members. A peripheral blood sample was collected from each donor, and TCR beta sequencing was performed on peripheral blood mononuclear cells. Genomic DNA was extracted from the blood cell samples with the Qiagen DNeasy Blood Extraction Kit. The origin of this receptor is a woman aged 18-30 years in good health and CMV-seronegative. The sample taken for sequencing was PBMCs.

The nucleotide sequence is TGTGCCAGCAGTCTGATAGAGGGGGCAGGAGCCCAGCATTTT. Its protein is CASSLIEGAGAQHF. The chain is encoded by TRBV27 joined to TRBJ1-5, and 7 junction bases match TRBD1. Including the terminal cysteine and phenylalanine, the CDR3 comprises 14 residues. Only the CDR3 portion is preserved as DNA: 42 bases, with reading frame beginning at the first base. From the germline V gene (reference sequence), CDR1 is MNHEY and CDR2 is SMNVEV. The V end gives up 5 bases and the J end 11 bases, leaving 12 bases in the junction not matched to a gene.